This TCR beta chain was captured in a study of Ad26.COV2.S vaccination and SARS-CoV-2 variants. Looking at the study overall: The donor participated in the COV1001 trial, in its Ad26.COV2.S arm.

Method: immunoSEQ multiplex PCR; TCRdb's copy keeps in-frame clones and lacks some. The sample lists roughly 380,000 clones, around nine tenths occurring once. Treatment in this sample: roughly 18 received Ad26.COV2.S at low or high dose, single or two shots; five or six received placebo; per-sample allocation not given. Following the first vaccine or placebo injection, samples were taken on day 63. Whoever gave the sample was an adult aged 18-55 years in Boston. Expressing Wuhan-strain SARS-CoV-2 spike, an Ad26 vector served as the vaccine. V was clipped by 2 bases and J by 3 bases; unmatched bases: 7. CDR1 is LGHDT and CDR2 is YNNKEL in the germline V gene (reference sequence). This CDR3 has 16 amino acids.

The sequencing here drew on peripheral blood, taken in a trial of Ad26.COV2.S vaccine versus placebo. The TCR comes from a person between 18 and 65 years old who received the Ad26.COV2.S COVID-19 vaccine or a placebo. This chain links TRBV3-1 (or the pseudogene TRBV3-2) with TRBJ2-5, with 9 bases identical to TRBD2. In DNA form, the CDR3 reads TGTGCCAGCAGCCAAACCCGACTAGCGGAGGAAGAGACCCAGTACTTC. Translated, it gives CASSQTRLAEEETQYF.